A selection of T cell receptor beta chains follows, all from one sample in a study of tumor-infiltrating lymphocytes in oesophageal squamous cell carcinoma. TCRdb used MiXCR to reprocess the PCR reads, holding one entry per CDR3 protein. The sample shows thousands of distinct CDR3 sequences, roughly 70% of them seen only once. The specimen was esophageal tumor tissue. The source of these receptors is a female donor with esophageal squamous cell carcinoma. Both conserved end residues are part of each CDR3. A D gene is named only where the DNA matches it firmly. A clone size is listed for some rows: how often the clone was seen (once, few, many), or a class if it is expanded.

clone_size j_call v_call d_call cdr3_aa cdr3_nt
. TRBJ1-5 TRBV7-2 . CASSLVAGEDQPQHF TGTGCCAGCAGCTTAGTGGCAGGAGAGGATCAGCCCCAGCATTTT
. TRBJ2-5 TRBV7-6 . CASSLSGNHVRETQYF TGTGCCAGCAGCTTATCCGGGAACCACGTACGAGAGACCCAGTACTTC
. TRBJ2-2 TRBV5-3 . CASSLARERNTGELFF TGTGCCAGCAGCTTGGCACGGGAGAGAAACACCGGGGAGCTGTTTTTT
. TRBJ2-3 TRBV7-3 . CASSRRTREQYF TGTGCCAGCAGCCGCAGGACAAGGGAGCAGTACTTT
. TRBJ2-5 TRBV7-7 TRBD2 CASSLGLAGSETQYF TGTGCTAGCAGCTTGGGACTAGCGGGAAGCGAGACCCAGTACTTC
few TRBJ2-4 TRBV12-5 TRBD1 CASGSDRGNMILAKNIQYF TGTGCTAGTGGTTCGGACAGGGGGAACATGATACTAGCCAAAAACATTCAGTACTTC
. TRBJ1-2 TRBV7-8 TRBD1 CASSLQGVPYGYTF TGTGCCAGCAGCCTGCAGGGGGTCCCCTATGGCTACACCTTC
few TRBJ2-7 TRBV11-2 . CASSFGGTYEQYF TGTGCCAGCAGCTTCGGCGGGACCTACGAGCAGTACTTC
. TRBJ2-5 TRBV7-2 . CASSFPTPPGRETQYF TGTGCCAGCAGCTTCCCTACCCCCCCGGGACGGGAGACCCAGTACTTC
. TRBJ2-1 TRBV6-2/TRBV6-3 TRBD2 CASSGRGYNEQFF TGTGCCAGTAGCGGGAGAGGCTACAATGAGCAGTTCTTC
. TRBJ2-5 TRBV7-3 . CASSLSTAGETQYF TGTGCCAGCAGCTTATCCACCGCCGGTGAGACCCAGTACTTC
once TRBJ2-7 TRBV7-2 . CASSWGAGVSYEQYF TGTGCCAGCAGCTGGGGGGCGGGAGTCTCCTACGAGCAGTACTTC
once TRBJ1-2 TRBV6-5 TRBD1 CASSYRTGIYGYTF TGTGCCAGCAGTTATAGGACAGGGATCTATGGCTACACCTTC
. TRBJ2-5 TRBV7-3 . CASSSNRKPGHEQYF TGTGCCAGCAGCTCCAACCGAAAACCCGGGCATGAGCAGTACTTC
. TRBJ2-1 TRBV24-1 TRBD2 CATSWGGKSNEQFF TGTGCCACCAGCTGGGGGGGGAAATCTAATGAGCAGTTCTTC